Below, one T cell receptor beta chain is given with its context. The antigen remains unidentified. The sample originates from a study of post-analysis software for immune sequencing data. The authors incorporated unique molecular identifiers into the TCR beta cDNA libraries. One entry per CDR3 protein, called by TCRdb with MiXCR from the PCR reads. The sample has about 770,000 distinct CDR3 sequences; around 46% are singletons. Findings and caveats of the study: Samples made in the same batch grouped tightly together by F measure. Versus controls, multiple sclerosis patients showed significantly lower diversity (normalized Chao1).

The sample consisted of blood. The sequence came from a girl aged 10-17 years with multiple sclerosis.

CDR3 sequence reads: CASSFYATDSYNEQFF. The CDR3 DNA reads TGTGCCAGCAGCTTTTACGCTACCGACTCCTACAATGAGCAGTTCTTC. The gene calls are TRBV5-5 and TRBJ2-1; D call uncertain. This CDR3 is built from 16 residues. Germline V gene data show CDR1 as SGHKS and CDR2 as YYEKEE (reference sequence). V was clipped by 2 bases and J by 0 bases, with 12 bases between them.